Shown below are 23 T cell receptor beta chains from a single sample sequenced in a study of vaccination and CD4 T cells after COVID-19. Treatment specified: approximately 9-day PBMC culture with coronavirus spike peptide pools or control peptides (ViraFEST assay). With the Oncomine TCR Beta short-read assay, DNA from cultured CD4+ T cells was sequenced. TCRdb redid the calling of the PCR reads with MiXCR, one entry per CDR3 protein. In the table there are 3,500 to 5,500 distinct CDR3 sequences, 68% of which are singletons. What these receptors recognize is not known. Sequencing was performed on CD4+ T cells from blood, cultured in vitro. These receptors all stem from a human donor who had recovered from COVID-19.

The chain recombines TRBV5-1 with TRBJ1-5; 7 bases fit TRBD1. The CDR3 sequence is 14 residues long. After removal of 4 bases from V and 5 bases from J, the junction contained 6 bases not matched to a gene. Per germline, CDR1 SGHRS and CDR2 YFSETQ. CDR3 nucleotides: TGCGCCAGCAGCGTAGGGACAGCGGATCAGCCCCAGCATTTT. Translated: CASSVGTADQPQHF.

The V gene is TRBV7-2, the J gene TRBJ1-1; the match to TRBD1 covers 8 bases. The CDR3 spans 13 residues. The germline gives CDR1 SGHTA, CDR2 FQGNSA. Losses at the gene ends were 7 bases for V and 8 bases for J; bases not matched to a gene: 9. The CDR3 loop reads CASNPGQGAEAFF. DNA of the CDR3: TGTGCCAGCAACCCTGGACAGGGCGCCGAAGCTTTCTTT.

This rearrangement joins TRBV7-9 to TRBJ1-1; 7 bases line up with TRBD1. The CDR3 runs 14 residues. V lost 5 bases to trimming and J lost 4 bases; unmatched junction nucleotides: 7. Germline CDR1 is SEHNR and CDR2 is FQNEAQ (reference sequence). This chain's CDR3 is CASSRGGRGTEAFF. CDR3 nucleotides: TGTGCCAGCAGCCGAGGGGGCCGAGGCACTGAAGCTTTCTTT.

By proportion, this clonotype is medium-sized. J is TRBJ2-3 and V is TRBV20-1, with TRBD2 matching 13 bases. In germline, CDR1 is DFQATT, CDR2 SNEGSKA (reference sequence). V was clipped by 4 bases and J by 5 bases; unmatched bases: 9. The CDR3 contains 16 residues. The CDR3, as DNA: TGCAGTGCTACCCGGACTAGCGGGGGCCGGGTAGATACGCAGTATTTT. It encodes CSATRTSGGRVDTQYF.

Relative to its sample, this clonotype is large. This sequence joins TRBV7-2 and TRBJ1-2, with D tentatively TRBD1 (6 bases). Germline V gene sequence: CDR1 SGHTA, CDR2 FQGNSA. The CDR3 has 15 residues. The ends were cut back, 5 bases at V and 0 bases at J, with 13 bases in the middle. The CDR3, as DNA: TGTGCCAGCAGCCTTAGGACAGCTACTAACTATGGCTACACCTTC. Translating it yields CASSLRTATNYGYTF.

This clonotype rates as medium-sized (0.01 to 0.1%). The V call is TRBV4-2, the J call TRBJ1-2; D not resolved. The V gene lost 0 bases and the J gene lost 8 bases, with 7 bases spanning the gap. This CDR3 has 12 amino acids. From germline, CDR1 is LGHNA and CDR2 YNFKEQ. Here the CDR3 reads CASSQEKGGYTF. The DNA of the CDR3 is TGTGCCAGCAGCCAAGAAAAGGGCGGCTACACCTTC.

This clonotype ranks as medium-sized. V usage is TRBV4-3 and J usage is TRBJ1-6, with D maybe TRBD1 (6 bases). CDR3 length: 15 residues. Germline CDR1 reads LGHNA; CDR2 reads YSLEER. The V and J ends lost 1 base and 12 bases respectively, with 16 bases between them. CDR3: CASSQARRGGIPLHF. The DNA of the CDR3 is TGCGCCAGCAGCCAAGCCCGGAGGGGGGGGATACCCCTCCACTTT.

This chain uses TRBV7-6 with TRBJ1-2; D perhaps matches TRBD1 (5 bases). With 4 bases removed from V and 4 bases from J, the gap between germline ends came to 10 bases. Germline V lookup: CDR1 SGHVS, CDR2 FNYEAQ. The length of the CDR3 is 13 residues. This CDR3 reads CASSYRGSYGYTF. Here the CDR3 DNA reads TGTGCCAGCAGCTACCGGGGGTCCTATGGCTACACCTTC.

V usage is TRBV7-3 and J usage is TRBJ2-1, with 12 positions matching TRBD1. This CDR3 has 14 amino acids. J was trimmed by 9 bases and V by 5 bases; bases with no gene match: 5. Germline V CDR1 and CDR2: SGHTA, FQGTGA. Here the CDR3 DNA reads TGTGCCAGCAGCCCGGGACAGGGGGCAAGTGAGCAGTTCTTC. It translates to CASSPGQGASEQFF.

This clonotype was observed a single time. The V and J genes are TRBV12-3 or TRBV12-4 and TRBJ1-2; D gene uncertain. V lost 5 bases to trimming and J lost 7 bases, with 17 bases between them. The CDR3 runs to 14 residues. The CDR3 DNA sequence: TGTGCCAGCAGTCCTCGACCCCTCTATGGTGGCTACACCTTC. It translates to CASSPRPLYGGYTF.

The J gene is TRBJ2-1, the V gene TRBV20-1; D call uncertain. With 0 bases removed from V and 5 bases from J, the gap between germline ends came to 11 bases. This CDR3 has 14 amino acids. Germline V lookup: CDR1 DFQATT, CDR2 SNEGSKA (reference sequence). In nucleotides, the CDR3 is TGCAGTGCTAGAGATGTGCCAGCTAACAATGAGCAGTTCTTC. This translates into CSARDVPANNEQFF.

This clonotype was seen only once. This chain joins TRBV10-3 and TRBJ1-1, with TRBD1 as a possible D gene (6 bases). Trimming cost V 7 bases and J 2 bases, with 14 bases left between them. This CDR3 is built from 14 residues. Germline assignment: CDR1 ENHRY and CDR2 SYGVKD. The CDR3 reads CAITPGAENTEAFF. The CDR3 DNA reads TGTGCCATCACACCAGGGGCAGAAAACACTGAAGCTTTCTTT.

The chain carries TRBV24-1 and TRBJ1-1, with D unclear. Germline V gene lookup returns CDR1 KGHDR and CDR2 SFDVKD. Trimming shortened V by 0 bases and J by 3 bases, and 10 bases separated the two germline ends. The CDR3 sequence is 15 residues long. The chain's CDR3 is CATSDLIQEHTEAFF. For the CDR3, the DNA is TGTGCCACCAGTGATTTGATCCAAGAACACACTGAAGCTTTCTTT.

The chain is built from TRBV20-1 and TRBJ1-6; TRBD1 is a possible D gene (5 bases). The germline V gene encodes CDR1 DFQATT and CDR2 SNEGSKA (reference sequence). The CDR3 runs 13 residues. V was shortened by 6 bases and J by 9 bases, with 15 bases between the two germline ends. The CDR3 nucleotides are TGCAGTGCGGGGGGTACGGGTAGTTCACCCCTCCACTTT. Its translation: CSAGGTGSSPLHF.

This chain joins TRBV27 and TRBJ2-7; 8 bases match TRBD2. Germline V gives CDR1 MNHEY, CDR2 SMNVEV (reference sequence). After removal of 4 bases from V and 3 bases from J, the junction contained 8 bases not matched to a gene. The CDR3 sequence is 15 residues long. This chain's CDR3 is CASSSLRLANYEQYF. The DNA for the CDR3 is TGTGCCAGCAGTTCCCTTCGACTAGCGAACTACGAGCAGTACTTC.

The genes are TRBV20-1 and TRBJ1-6, with 9 bases identical to TRBD1. The CDR3 loop spans 13 amino acids. The trim removed 4 bases at V and 11 bases at J, leaving 6 bases unmatched. Germline V lookup: CDR1 DFQATT, CDR2 SNEGSKA (reference sequence). The CDR3 sequence: CSANRDREPPLHF. CDR3 DNA sequence: TGCAGTGCTAACCGGGACAGGGAACCACCCCTCCACTTT.

The count of this clonotype is one. The chain combines TRBV20-1 with TRBJ1-1; D gene ambiguous. Germline lookup yields CDR1 DFQATT and CDR2 SNEGSKA (reference sequence). This CDR3 is 14 amino acids long. V lost 1 base, J lost 1 base, and 10 bases lay in between. The CDR3 spells CSARVSLGNTEAFF. In DNA, the CDR3 is TGCAGTGCTAGAGTAAGTTTAGGGAACACTGAAGCTTTCTTT.

The chain uses TRBV20-1 and TRBJ1-5; D is unresolved. Trimming shortened V by 6 bases and J by 2 bases, and 17 bases separated the two germline ends. The CDR3 covers 15 residues. In germline, CDR1 is DFQATT, CDR2 SNEGSKA (reference sequence). The CDR3 here is CSALYEGRGNQPQHF. The DNA for the CDR3 is TGCAGTGCACTGTATGAGGGAAGGGGCAATCAGCCCCAGCATTTT.

The gene calls are TRBV6-2 or TRBV6-3 and TRBJ1-5; no clear D gene. The CDR3 runs 11 residues. V was clipped by 2 bases and J by 11 bases, with 7 bases between them. The germline V gene has CDR1 MNHEY and CDR2 SVGEGT. This CDR3 reads CASSYGFTQHF. In DNA form, the CDR3 reads TGTGCCAGCAGTTACGGGTTTACCCAGCATTTT.

The gene calls are TRBV7-9 and TRBJ1-2; D not resolved. Deletions cut 4 bases from V and 12 bases from J, with 18 bases between. There are 13 residues in the CDR3. Germline CDR1 and CDR2: SEHNR and FQNEAQ (reference sequence). CDR3 DNA sequence: TGTGCCAGCAGCTACCTCGGCCCGTCGTCGGACACCTTC. Amino acids: CASSYLGPSSDTF.

This clonotype is labeled large. V usage is TRBV7-2 and J usage is TRBJ2-1; D may match TRBD1 or TRBD2 (7 bases each). The CDR3 loop spans 15 amino acids. Per germline, CDR1 SGHTA and CDR2 FQGNSA. V lost 7 bases, J lost 6 bases, and 19 bases lay in between. DNA for the CDR3: TGTGCCAGCACCAAGGGGAGGGGGCGATCCAATGAGCAGTTCTTC. Protein product: CASTKGRGRSNEQFF.

The chain carries TRBV6-1 and TRBJ1-5; D ambiguous. The CDR3 extends over 16 amino acids. The germline V gene encodes CDR1 MNHNS and CDR2 SASEGT. V lost 2 bases, J lost 5 bases, and 16 bases lay in between. The CDR3 region has the DNA TGTGCCAGCAGTGAACCAGTGGGCAGGTGGGATCAGCCCCAGCATTTT. Its translation: CASSEPVGRWDQPQHF.

The V call is TRBV6-1, the J call TRBJ1-2, with D maybe TRBD1 (6 bases). In germline, CDR1 is MNHNS, CDR2 SASEGT. The germline V and J ends were trimmed by 6 bases and 4 bases, with 12 bases remaining between them. This CDR3 spans 13 amino acids. This CDR3 reads CASRGGRIYGYTF. The CDR3 nucleotides are TGTGCCAGCAGGGGGGGGCGGATCTATGGCTACACCTTC.